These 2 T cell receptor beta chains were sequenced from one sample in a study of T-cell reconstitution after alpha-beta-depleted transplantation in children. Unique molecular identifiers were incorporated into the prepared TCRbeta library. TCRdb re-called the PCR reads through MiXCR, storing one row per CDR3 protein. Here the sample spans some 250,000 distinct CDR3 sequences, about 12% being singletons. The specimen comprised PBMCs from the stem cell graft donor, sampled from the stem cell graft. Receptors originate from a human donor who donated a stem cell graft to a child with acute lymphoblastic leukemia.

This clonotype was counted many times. For the CDR3, the DNA is TGTGCCAGCAGCTGGGGACAGCGACAAGCCAAAAACATTCAGTACTTC. Translating gives CASSWGQRQAKNIQYF. The chain couples TRBV5-5 to TRBJ2-4, with 7 bases that match TRBD1. This CDR3 contains 16 residues. The V gene's germline CDR1 is SGHKS and CDR2 YYEKEE (reference sequence). The ends lost 3 bases at V and 0 bases at J; junction bases unmatched: 6.

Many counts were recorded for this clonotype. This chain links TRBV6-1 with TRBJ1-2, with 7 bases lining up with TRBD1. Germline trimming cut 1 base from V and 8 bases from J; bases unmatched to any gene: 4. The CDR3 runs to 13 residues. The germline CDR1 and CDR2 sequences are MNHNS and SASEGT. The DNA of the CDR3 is TGTGCCAGCAGTGAAGTCAACAGGGGAGGCTACACCTTC. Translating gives CASSEVNRGGYTF.